This TCR beta chain was found in a study of cytomegalovirus exposure and HLA in healthy donors. With respect to this clone: The antigen is undetermined.

V lost 0 bases, J lost 0 bases, and 7 bases lay in between. Germline V CDR1 and CDR2: SGDLS, YYNGEE. This CDR3 spans 15 amino acids. Points from the study as a whole: The study flagged approximately 180 TCR beta chains as cytomegalovirus-associated. A later look showed TCR association rates differing by HLA locus, highest for DRB1 and lowest for HLA-C. Donors belonging to an Asian-associated ancestry cluster reportedly showed fewer N-insertions in productive TCRs than the approximately 670-donor mean, according to what a later analysis found.

The primer mix had 60 Vbeta and 13 Jbeta primers. TCRdb keeps only in-frame clones here, not all; method: immunoSEQ multiplex PCR. The sample lists around 170,000 clones, about 80% occurring once. The sample taken for sequencing was PBMCs. This chain links TRBV9 with TRBJ1-5; D is possibly TRBD1 (5 bases). The TCR comes from a man aged 40-49 years in good health and CMV-seronegative. CDR3 DNA: TGTGCCAGCAGCGTAGAAGGGGTTAGCAATCAGCCCCAGCATTTT. As protein: CASSVEGVSNQPQHF.